This T cell receptor beta chain stems from a study of OX40 agonist ivuxolimab in advanced cancers. Across the whole study: Prior checkpoint blockade (anti-PD-1, anti-PD-L1 or anti-CTLA-4) was permitted; approximately 41% had it.

Repertoires were generated with immunoSEQ multiplex PCR, while TCRdb's copy carries only in-frame clones and drops some. The sample shows some 55,000 clones, about four fifths of them seen only once. Germline CDR1 is SNHLY and CDR2 is FYNNEI. V lost 1 base and J 2 bases, leaving 12 bases between the germline ends. The CDR3 extends over 16 amino acids. The input for sequencing was CD4+ or CD8+ T cells sorted from blood, taken in a trial of the OX40 agonist ivuxolimab. The TCR originated in an adult with an advanced solid tumor such as melanoma, head and neck, liver or kidney cancer. The chain combines TRBV2 with TRBJ1-5; no reliable D call. CDR3 nucleotides: TGTGCCAGCAGTGAAGGGGAACTGAGGGGCAATCAGCCCCAGCATTTT. Translated: CASSEGELRGNQPQHF.